This T cell receptor beta chain is drawn from a study of PD-1 blockade in mismatch repair-deficient tumors. Assay used: immunoSEQ multiplex PCR; TCRdb lists only in-frame clones, some missing. The table includes roughly 50,000 clones, 78% detected once. Germline CDR1 reads SNHLY; CDR2 reads FYNNEI. V was cut by 8 bases and J by 1 base, with 17 bases left in between. This CDR3 is 15 amino acids long. The TCR comes from an adult with mismatch repair-deficient cancer. This specimen was peripheral blood, taken 4 weeks after starting pembrolizumab. The genes are TRBV2 and TRBJ1-1; weak D call: TRBD1 (6 bases). CDR3 in DNA: TGTGCCAGCCATTCTACGGGGGGCGCGAACACTGAAGCTTTCTTT. This sequence encodes CASHSTGGANTEAFF.